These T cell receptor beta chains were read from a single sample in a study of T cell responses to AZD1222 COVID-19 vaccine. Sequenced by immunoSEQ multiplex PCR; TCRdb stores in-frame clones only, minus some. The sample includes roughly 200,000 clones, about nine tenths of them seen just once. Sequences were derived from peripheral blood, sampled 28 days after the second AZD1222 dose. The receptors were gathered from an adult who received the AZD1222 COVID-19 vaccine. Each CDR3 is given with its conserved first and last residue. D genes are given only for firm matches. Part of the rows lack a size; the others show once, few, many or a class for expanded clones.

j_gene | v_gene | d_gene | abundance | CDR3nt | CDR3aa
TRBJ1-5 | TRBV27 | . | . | TGTGCCAGCAGCCCTCCAGGGACGCGAAATAGCAATCAGCCCCAGCATTTT | CASSPPGTRNSNQPQHF
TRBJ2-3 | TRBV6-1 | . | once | TGTGCCAGCAGTGAACGGGGCAGGGGTTGGACAGATACGCAGTATTTT | CASSERGRGWTDTQYF
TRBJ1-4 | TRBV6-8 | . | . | TGTGCCAGCAGTTACTGGGCCGTCCCGGCGGGGGGCCGTGCAACTAATGAAAAACTGTTTTTT | CASSYWAVPAGGRATNEKLFF
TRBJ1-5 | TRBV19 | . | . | TGTGCCAGTAGATCCGGACAGTATAGCAATCAGCCCCAGCATTTT | CASRSGQYSNQPQHF
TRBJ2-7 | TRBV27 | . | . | TGTGCCAGCAGTTTATGGGGGCGCAGAGGCGAGCAGTACTTC | CASSLWGRRGEQYF
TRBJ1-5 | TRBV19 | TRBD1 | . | TGTGCCAGTAGTATCGGAACAGGGGTTCGTGGCAATCAGCCCCAGCATTTT | CASSIGTGVRGNQPQHF
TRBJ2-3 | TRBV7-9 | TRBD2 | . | TGTGCCAGCAGCTATGAGCGGGACCCCACAGATACGCAGTATTTT | CASSYERDPTDTQYF
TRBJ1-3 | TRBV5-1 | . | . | TGCGCCAGCAGCGTACAGGGTAGGGACACCATATATTTT | CASSVQGRDTIYF
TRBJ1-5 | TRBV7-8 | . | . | TGTGCCAGCAGCCAGCGGGGCCAGCCCCAGCATTTT | CASSQRGQPQHF
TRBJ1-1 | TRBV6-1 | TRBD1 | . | TGTGCCAGCAGTGAAGCCGGGACAGGGAACACTGAAGCTTTCTTT | CASSEAGTGNTEAFF
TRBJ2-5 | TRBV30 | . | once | TGTGCTTACGGGAGTTTGCAAGAGACCCAGTACTTC | CAYGSLQETQYF
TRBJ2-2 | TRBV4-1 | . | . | TGCGCCAGCAGCCAAGAGGCACATCGATACACCGGGGAGCTGTTTTTT | CASSQEAHRYTGELFF
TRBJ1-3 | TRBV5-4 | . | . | TGTGCCAGCAGCTTGGCGGGGGGAAACACCATATATTTT | CASSLAGGNTIYF
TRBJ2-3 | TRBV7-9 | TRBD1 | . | TGTGCCAGCAGCTTAGGACAGGGCCCGACTAGCACAGATACGCAGTATTTT | CASSLGQGPTSTDTQYF
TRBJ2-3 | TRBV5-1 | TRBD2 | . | TGCGCCAGCAGCTTAATAGCGGGGGAGGCAGATACGCAGTATTTT | CASSLIAGEADTQYF
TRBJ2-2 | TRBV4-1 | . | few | TGCGCCAGCAGCCAGGGGACCCTCTACGGGGAGCTGTTTTTT | CASSQGTLYGELFF
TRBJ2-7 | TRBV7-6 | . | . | TGTGCCAGCAGCTTACGGGGCACCTACGAGCAGTACTTC | CASSLRGTYEQYF
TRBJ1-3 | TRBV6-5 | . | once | TGTGCCAGCAGACGCGACCCGGGAAACACCATATATTTT | CASRRDPGNTIYF
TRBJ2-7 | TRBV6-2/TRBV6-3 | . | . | TGTGCCAGCAGCGTCGCCTCCTACGAGCAGTACTTC | CASSVASYEQYF
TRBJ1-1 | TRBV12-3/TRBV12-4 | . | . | TGTGCCAGCAGTTTACTGGGCCCTGAAGCTTTCTTT | CASSLLGPEAFF
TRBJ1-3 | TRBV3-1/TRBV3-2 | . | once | TGTGCCAGCAGCCGGACGGGCTCTGGAAACACCATATATTTT | CASSRTGSGNTIYF
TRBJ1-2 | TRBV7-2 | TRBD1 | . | TGTGCCAGCAGCTCACAAGCGCAGGGGGCAAGGAATGGCTACACCTTC | CASSSQAQGARNGYTF
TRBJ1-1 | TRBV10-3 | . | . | TGTGCCATCAGTGAGTCAACTGAAGCTTTCTTT | CAISESTEAFF
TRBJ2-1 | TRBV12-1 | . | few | TGTGCCAGCAGCTACCTCGACCCTTTCAATGAGCAGTTCTTC | CASSYLDPFNEQFF
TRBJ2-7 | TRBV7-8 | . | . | TGTGCCAGCAGCCAAAGATACGAGCAGTACTTC | CASSQRYEQYF
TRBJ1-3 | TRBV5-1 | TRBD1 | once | TGCGCCAGCAGCCCGGGACAGGGCAGAAACACCATATATTTT | CASSPGQGRNTIYF
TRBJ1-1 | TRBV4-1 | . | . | TGCGCCAGCAGCCAAGTGGGCCGTCGGAACACTGAAGCTTTCTTT | CASSQVGRRNTEAFF
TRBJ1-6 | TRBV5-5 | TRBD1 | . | TGTGCCAGCAGCGCCCCCGGGACAGGGGGTTCACCCCTCCACTTT | CASSAPGTGGSPLHF